This T cell receptor (beta chain) was captured in a study of cytomegalovirus exposure and HLA in healthy donors. This PCR relied on a set of 60 Vbeta primers and 13 Jbeta primers. TCRdb keeps only in-frame clones here, not all; method: immunoSEQ multiplex PCR. This sample has approximately 100,000 clones, with approximately 85% found just once. CDR3 length: 13 amino acids. Germline CDR1 and CDR2: MGHDK and SYGVNS. Trimming removed 6 bases from V and 6 bases from J, with 14 bases in between. In this sample, this clone turned up once. The specimen was PBMCs. The gene calls are TRBV25-1 and TRBJ1-2, with a tentative D call TRBD1 (5 bases). The sequence was obtained from a man aged 25 to 45 in good health and CMV-seronegative. CDR3 coding DNA: TGTGCCAGCAGCGCCGGGGGAGGGAATGGCTACACCTTC. Translation: CASSAGGGNGYTF.